Shown below are 5 T cell receptor beta chains from a single sample sequenced in a study of OX40 agonist ivuxolimab in advanced cancers. Sequencing used immunoSEQ multiplex PCR; TCRdb keeps in-frame clones, though not all of them. The sample yields 55,000 to 80,000 clones, around nine tenths seen once. Sequences were derived from CD4+ or CD8+ T cells sorted from blood, sampled in a trial of the OX40 agonist ivuxolimab. Receptors were obtained from an adult with an advanced solid tumor such as melanoma, head and neck, liver or kidney cancer.

The chain recombines TRBV18 with TRBJ1-2; D is possibly TRBD1 (5 bases). Trimming left V 3 bases short and J 5 bases short, with 10 bases between. The CDR3 is 13 residues long. Germline CDR1 is KGHSH and CDR2 is LQKENI. The CDR3 DNA reads TGTGCCAGCTCACCTACGGGGGAGTATGGCTACACCTTC. This translates into CASSPTGEYGYTF.

V usage is TRBV10-2 and J usage is TRBJ2-1; either TRBD1 or TRBD2 may supply D (5 bases each). V lost 6 bases, J lost 10 bases, and 16 bases lay in between. From germline, CDR1 is WSHSY and CDR2 SAAADI. This CDR3 contains 13 residues. CDR3 nucleotides: TGCGCCAGCAGGCGAAGGGACGTCCCAGAGCAGTTCTTC. This encodes CASRRRDVPEQFF.

On this clone: The same CDR3 is also encoded by other DNA sequences in this sample. The rearrangement uses TRBV6-1 and TRBJ2-3; possible D gene TRBD2, 6 bases. Germline V gene lookup returns CDR1 MNHNS and CDR2 SASEGT. The CDR3 runs 14 residues. V lost 7 bases, J lost 3 bases, and 14 bases lay in between. In DNA form, the CDR3 reads TGTGCCAGCATGGACCGGGGGAGGACAGATACGCAGTATTTT. It yields the protein CASMDRGRTDTQYF.

The chain carries TRBV28 and TRBJ1-5, with 8 bases that match TRBD1. Germline-derived CDR1 and CDR2 are MDHEN and SYDVKM. V trimming: 5 bases; J trimming: 7 bases; junction bases outside the gene matches: 7. CDR3 length equals 14 residues. The CDR3 coding sequence is TGTGCCAGCAGTCTCGACAGGGGAGCACAGCCCCAGCATTTT. Protein: CASSLDRGAQPQHF.

As for this clone: One end of the junction does not line up with germline, which may come from a read error. The chain links TRBV13 to TRBJ1-1; maybe TRBD1 (5 bases). The CDR3 is 11 residues long. The germline gives CDR1 PRHDT, CDR2 FYEKMQ (reference sequence). The CDR3 here is CASSKRDLPLF. In nucleotides, the CDR3 is TGTGCCAGCAGCAAAAGGGACCTCCCGCTCTTT.